The following is a TCR beta chain sequence with its context. Its specific antigen is unknown. No clone much larger than this one lies a single base away; base qualities are absent. Using the deep immunoSEQ assay, TCR CDR3 regions were amplified from genomic DNA by multiplex PCR. Genomic DNA extracted from each cell subset was distributed evenly over all wells of several immunoSEQ 96-well plates, and each plate served as one replicate. For sorted subsets, each replicate PCR was loaded with about 0.2 ug genomic DNA, equivalent to 30,000 to 35,000 T cell genomes. The purified libraries were quantified using a Qubit 3.0 fluorometer, sized with a Bioanalyzer 2100, and then quantified again using the KAPA Library Quantification kit. Every immunoSEQ 96-well plate was sequenced on a dedicated single-read 150-cycle Illumina NextSeq 550 flow cell. From the authors' description of their analysis: The immunoSEQ output contained only junctional sequences without quality scores, so filtering could not match that applied to full-length reads. To assign V/J genes and CDR3, sequences were annotated against IMGT germline references using PyIR, a Python wrapper for IgBLAST v1.9. Reads with weak V/J assignments (E-value above 1e-6), missing CDR3, stop codons, out-of-frame junctions, or ambiguous translated residues were removed. V3J clonotypes were defined as sequences sharing the same inferred V gene, J gene, and CDR3 amino acid sequence. Percentage overlap between repertoires was computed as shared unique clonotypes divided by the size of the smaller repertoire. Three approaches were used to assess repertoire richness: RTK rarefaction, the Chao1 estimator, and Recon v2.1 estimates of unobserved clonotypes. Generation probabilities were computed with OLGA for all TCRbeta clonotypes obtained by the gDNA method from several donors. The immuneACCESS repertoire file appears here via TCRdb, limited to in-frame rearrangements. These files lack a portion of the clones; in checked studies, under half of the deficit traces to unresolved V genes, and the cause of the others is not known. Clone size and the V and J calls come from that table; the DNA yielded D and trimming. The sample table shows hundreds of thousands of clones, and 60% to 80% are seen once. About 1.8% of the sample is held by the ten biggest clonotypes.

The data stem from a study of shared clonotypes between healthy human individuals (dated by TCRdb to 2018 to 2020). Notes on the research overall: A few men and a couple of women, aged 18 to 49 years, made up the cohort. Each donor's leukapheresis produced roughly between roughly 0.85 and 9 billion PBMCs. The study deeply sequenced blood TCR repertoires of about 5 healthy adults to estimate repertoire size and the extent of clonotype sharing between individuals. For each donor, three plates each were used for CD4 naive and CD4 memory, two plates were used for CD8 naive, and one plate was used for CD8 memory. To increase sequencing depth and limit assay-specific biases, different laboratories used diverse techniques to prepare libraries and sequence TCR repertoires. Overall study results and their limits: Because the study included only a small number of donors, the genetic and exposure-history diversity represented was limited. Sampling was restricted to blood, and TCR repertoires in tissues likely differ from the TCR repertoires found in blood. Roughly 5% of naive CD4, roughly 3.5% of naive CD8, 2.3% of memory CD4, and 0.4% of memory CD8 clonotypes were shared across a few donors. Even with the large sequencing depth, rarefaction of the sorted-subset datasets indicated that sequencing was incomplete. Naive subsets generally had larger estimated clonotype richness than memory subsets did. Clonotypes shared by all four sorted-subset donors showed higher generation probabilities than non-shared clonotypes. Pairwise subsampling led to the expectation that sequencing depth would affect the degree of clonotype sharing among donors.

Donors were healthy HIV-negative adults with no recently reported acute infections or vaccinations. All donors were Caucasian adults living in Nashville, Tennessee, USA. CD4+ T cells were enriched by magnetic negative selection; naive cells were then positively selected on CD45RA, and the negative fraction formed the memory subset. Blood was collected by leukapheresis, and PBMCs were isolated by Ficoll-Histopaque density gradient centrifugation and then cryopreserved in liquid nitrogen vapor phase. Analytical flow cytometry was used to check the purity and quantity of every magnetically sorted T cell population. Each sorted fraction had its genomic DNA isolated and then quantified by UV absorbance on a Nanodrop 2000c. In the germline V gene (reference sequence), CDR1 corresponds to SEHNR and CDR2 to FQNEAQ. After removal of 3 bases from V and 5 bases from J, the junction retains 6 bases not matched to a gene. From its cysteine to its phenylalanine, the CDR3 spans 14 amino acids. The DNA shown is the 42-base CDR3, in frame from base 1.

This clonotype originated in a woman under 40 in good health. Sequenced material: memory CD4+ T cells sorted from blood. Read against the paper, the sample's cell subset or site label means: CD45RA-negative fraction. The sequence is built from TRBV7-9 and TRBJ2-7; 8 of the junction bases match TRBD1. The DNA reads TGTGCCAGCAGCTTCGGCAGGGGGCTCAACGAGCAGTACTTC. The translation is CASSFGRGLNEQYF.